The entry below gives a single TCR beta chain sequence along with its context. Its antigen is as yet unknown. This CDR3 has 16 residues. In germline, CDR1 is SGHRS, CDR2 YFSETQ. V was pared by 4 bases and J by 7 bases, with 18 bases between. The data derive from a study of a mutant IDH1 vaccine in newly diagnosed glioma. Whole-study context: Beginning 4-6 weeks after radiotherapy alone, or with temozolomide cycles, vaccination took place.

The repertoire was sequenced with immunoSEQ multiplex PCR; TCRdb's copy has only in-frame clones and lacks some. The data hold 68,000 or so clones, with approximately 81% observed a single time. Noted time point: week 35, safety follow-up. In the vaccine, a single dose held 300 ug of the mutant IDH1 20-mer peptide, along with topical imiquimod. New WHO grade 3 or 4 IDH1-mutant, ATRX-lost astrocytomas were present in all donors. This sequence originates from a man aged 18 to 29 with glioma. The sample was PBMCs, taken from a glioma patient whose treatment included an IDH1 peptide vaccine. This chain uses TRBV5-1 with TRBJ1-6; D is perhaps TRBD1 (6 bases). CDR3 residues: CASSPAMGGANSPLHF. The CDR3 DNA follows: TGCGCCAGCAGCCCGGCGATGGGGGGGGCGAATTCACCCCTCCACTTT.